This T cell receptor beta chain was sequenced during a study of blood T cell repertoires in COVID-19. Across the study: The origin of the acute and convalescent COVID-19 samples was the United States, Italy and Spain. PBMCs, B-cell-depleted T cells, or T cells were the source of the cDNA or gDNA that made up the material.

Unmatched junction bases numbered 4, after V lost 0 bases and J lost 6 bases. CDR1 and CDR2 (germline): MGHRA, YSYEKL. The CDR3 spans 17 residues. Original data processing: Estimation of nucleated cell counts relied on the amplification of reference gene primers. Here immunoSEQ multiplex PCR was the method, and the copy in TCRdb shows in-frame clones only, minus some. The DNA was the basis for D and trimming; V, J and clone size are from that table. This sample carries about 250,000 clones, 80% to 90% of them seen once, and the ten largest clones take roughly 4.5%. The chain joins TRBV4-1 to TRBJ2-3, with 15 bases identical to TRBD2. This receptor was identified in a woman between 35 and 50 years old who had recovered from COVID-19. Sequencing used peripheral blood. The CDR3 is CASSQDGTSGGTDTQYF. Here the CDR3 DNA reads TGCGCCAGCAGCCAAGATGGGACTAGCGGGGGGACCGATACGCAGTATTTT.